This T cell receptor (beta chain) was captured in a study of high-grade serous ovarian cancer treatment subgroups. About the research overall: On average, around 15,000 reads and thousands of unique TCR beta rearrangements were obtained per sample. General observations from the study: The analyses considered CDR3 and ignored CDR1 and CDR2. TCR clonal relatedness correlated positively with neoantigen level.

Germline trimming cut 0 bases from V and 14 bases from J; bases unmatched to any gene: 15. Germline V gives CDR1 SGHRS, CDR2 YFSETQ. This CDR3 is built from 16 residues. The repertoire was sequenced with immunoSEQ multiplex PCR; TCRdb's copy has only in-frame clones and lacks some. The sample lists about 7,400 clones; more than 55% were seen once. A word on this clone: What it recognizes is unknown.

Tumor samples were obtained before definitive surgery or chemotherapy. V usage is TRBV5-1 and J usage is TRBJ2-3, with TRBD2 matching over 10 bases. Input material: tumor tissue. The receptor comes from a human donor with high-grade serous ovarian cancer. CDR3: CASSLALAGALAQWYF. The CDR3 nucleotides read TGCGCCAGCAGCTTGGCCCTAGCGGGAGCTTTGGCGCAGTGGTATTTT.